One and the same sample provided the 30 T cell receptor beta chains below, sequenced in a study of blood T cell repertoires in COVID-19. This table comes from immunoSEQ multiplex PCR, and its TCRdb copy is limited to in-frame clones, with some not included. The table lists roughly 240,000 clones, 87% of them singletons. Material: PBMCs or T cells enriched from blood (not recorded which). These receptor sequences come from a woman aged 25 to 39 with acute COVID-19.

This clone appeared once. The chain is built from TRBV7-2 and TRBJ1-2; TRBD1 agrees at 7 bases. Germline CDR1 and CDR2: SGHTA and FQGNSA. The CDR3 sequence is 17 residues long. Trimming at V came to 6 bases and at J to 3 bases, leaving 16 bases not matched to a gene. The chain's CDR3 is CASSFSPTGVSDYGYTF. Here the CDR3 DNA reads TGTGCCAGCAGTTTTTCACCAACAGGGGTATCTGACTATGGCTACACCTTC.

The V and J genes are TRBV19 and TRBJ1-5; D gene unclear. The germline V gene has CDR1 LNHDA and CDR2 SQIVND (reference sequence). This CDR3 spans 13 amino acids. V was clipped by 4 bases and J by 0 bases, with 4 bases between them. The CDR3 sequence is CASSTGSNQPQHF. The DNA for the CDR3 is TGTGCCAGTAGTACGGGTAGCAATCAGCCCCAGCATTTT.

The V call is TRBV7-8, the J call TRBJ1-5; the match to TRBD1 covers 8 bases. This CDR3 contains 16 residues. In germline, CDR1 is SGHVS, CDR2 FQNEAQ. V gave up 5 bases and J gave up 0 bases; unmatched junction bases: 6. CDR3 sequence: CASSPWDRISNQPQHF. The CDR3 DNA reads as TGTGCCAGCAGCCCTTGGGACAGGATTAGCAATCAGCCCCAGCATTTT.

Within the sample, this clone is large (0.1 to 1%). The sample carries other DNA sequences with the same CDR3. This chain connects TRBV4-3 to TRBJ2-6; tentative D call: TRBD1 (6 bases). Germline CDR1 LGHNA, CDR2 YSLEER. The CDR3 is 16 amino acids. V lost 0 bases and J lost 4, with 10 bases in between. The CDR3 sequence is CASSQDRGSGANVLTF. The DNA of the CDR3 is TGCGCCAGCAGCCAAGACAGGGGAAGCGGGGCCAACGTCCTGACTTTC.

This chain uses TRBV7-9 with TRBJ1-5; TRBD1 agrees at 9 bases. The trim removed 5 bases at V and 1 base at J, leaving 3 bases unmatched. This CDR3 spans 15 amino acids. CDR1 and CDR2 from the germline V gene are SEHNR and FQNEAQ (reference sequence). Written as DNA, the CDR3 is TGTGCCAGCAGCCTTGGGACAGGGAGCAATCAGCCCCAGCATTTT. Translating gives CASSLGTGSNQPQHF.

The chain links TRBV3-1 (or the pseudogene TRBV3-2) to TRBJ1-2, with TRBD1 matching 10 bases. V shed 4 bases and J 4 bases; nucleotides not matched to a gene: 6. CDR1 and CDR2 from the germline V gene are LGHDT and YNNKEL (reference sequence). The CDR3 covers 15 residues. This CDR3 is CASSRRDRGSYGYTF. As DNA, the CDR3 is TGTGCCAGCAGCCGTCGGGACAGGGGAAGCTATGGCTACACCTTC.

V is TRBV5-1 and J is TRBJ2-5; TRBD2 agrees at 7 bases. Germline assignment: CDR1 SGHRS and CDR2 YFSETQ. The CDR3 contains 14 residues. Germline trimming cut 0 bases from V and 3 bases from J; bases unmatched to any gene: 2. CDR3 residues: CASSLDAGEETQYF. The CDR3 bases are TGCGCCAGCAGCTTGGATGCGGGGGAAGAGACCCAGTACTTC.

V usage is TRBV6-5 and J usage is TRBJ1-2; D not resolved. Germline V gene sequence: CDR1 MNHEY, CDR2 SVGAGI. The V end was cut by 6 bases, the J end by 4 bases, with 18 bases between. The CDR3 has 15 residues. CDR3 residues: CASRNTGEILYGYTF. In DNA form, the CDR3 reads TGTGCCAGCAGGAACACCGGGGAGATTCTCTATGGCTACACCTTC.

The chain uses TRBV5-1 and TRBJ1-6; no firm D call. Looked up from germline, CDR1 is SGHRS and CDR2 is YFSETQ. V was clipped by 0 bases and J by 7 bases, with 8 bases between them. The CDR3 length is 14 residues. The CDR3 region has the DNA TGCGCCAGCAGCTTGGACAGTGGAAATTCACCCCTCCACTTT. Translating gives CASSLDSGNSPLHF.

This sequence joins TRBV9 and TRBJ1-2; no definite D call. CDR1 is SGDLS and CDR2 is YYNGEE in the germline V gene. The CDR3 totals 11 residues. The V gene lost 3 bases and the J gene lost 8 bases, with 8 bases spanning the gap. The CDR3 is CASSAGDGYTF. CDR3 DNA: TGTGCCAGCAGCGCAGGCGACGGCTACACCTTC.

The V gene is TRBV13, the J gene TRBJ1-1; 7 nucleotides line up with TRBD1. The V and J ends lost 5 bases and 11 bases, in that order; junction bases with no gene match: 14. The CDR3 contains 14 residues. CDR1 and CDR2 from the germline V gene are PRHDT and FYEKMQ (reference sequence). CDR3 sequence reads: CASSPPTGFLGAFF. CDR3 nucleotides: TGTGCCAGCAGCCCTCCGACAGGGTTTTTAGGGGCTTTCTTT.

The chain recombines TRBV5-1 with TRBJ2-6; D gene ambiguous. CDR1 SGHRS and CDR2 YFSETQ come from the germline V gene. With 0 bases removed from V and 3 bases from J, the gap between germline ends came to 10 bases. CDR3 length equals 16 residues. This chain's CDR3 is CASSLGASRGANVLTF. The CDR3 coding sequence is TGCGCCAGCAGCTTGGGGGCTTCTCGTGGGGCCAACGTCCTGACTTTC.

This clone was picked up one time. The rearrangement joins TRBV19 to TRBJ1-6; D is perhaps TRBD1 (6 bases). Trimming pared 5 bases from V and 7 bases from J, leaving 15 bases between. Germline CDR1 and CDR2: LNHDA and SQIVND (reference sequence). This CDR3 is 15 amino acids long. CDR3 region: CASSGQTGWNSPLHF. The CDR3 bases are TGTGCCAGTAGTGGCCAGACAGGTTGGAATTCACCCCTCCACTTT.

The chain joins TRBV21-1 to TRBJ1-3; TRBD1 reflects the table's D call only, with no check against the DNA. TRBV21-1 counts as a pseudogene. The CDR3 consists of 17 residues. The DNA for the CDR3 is TGTGCCAGCAGCAAAGGCCTCCACGACAGTTCCGGGAACACCATATATTTT. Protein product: CASSKGLHDSSGNTIYF.

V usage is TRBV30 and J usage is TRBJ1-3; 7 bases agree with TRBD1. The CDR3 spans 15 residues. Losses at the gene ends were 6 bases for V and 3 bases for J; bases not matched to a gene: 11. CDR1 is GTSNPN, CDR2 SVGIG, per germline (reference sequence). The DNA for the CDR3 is TGTGCCTGTGAGACAGGGTCTGGGGGTGGAAACACCATATATTTT. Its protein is CACETGSGGGNTIYF. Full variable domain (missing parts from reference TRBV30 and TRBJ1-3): SQTIHQWPATLVQPVGSPLSLECTVEGTSNPNLYWYRQAAGRGLQLLFYSVGIGQISSEVPQNLSASRPQDRQFILSSKKLLLSDSGFYLCACETGSGGGNTIYFGEGSWLTVV.

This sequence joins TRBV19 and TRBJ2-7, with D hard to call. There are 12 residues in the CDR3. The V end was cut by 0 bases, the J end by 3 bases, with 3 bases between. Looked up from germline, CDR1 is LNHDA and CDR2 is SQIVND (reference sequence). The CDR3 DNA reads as TGTGCCAGTAGTATAGACAGCTACGAGCAGTACTTC. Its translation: CASSIDSYEQYF.

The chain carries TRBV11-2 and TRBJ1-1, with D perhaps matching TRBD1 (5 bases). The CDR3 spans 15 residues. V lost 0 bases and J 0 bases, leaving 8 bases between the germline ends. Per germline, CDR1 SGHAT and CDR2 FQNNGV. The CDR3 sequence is CASSLERGLNTEAFF. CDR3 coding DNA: TGTGCCAGCAGCTTAGAGCGGGGGTTGAACACTGAAGCTTTCTTT.

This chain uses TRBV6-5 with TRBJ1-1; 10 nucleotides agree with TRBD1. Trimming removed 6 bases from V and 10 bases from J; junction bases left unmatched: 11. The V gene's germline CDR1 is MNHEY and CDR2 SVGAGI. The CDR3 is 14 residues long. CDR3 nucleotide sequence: TGTGCCAGCAGGAACCCGGGACAGGGGATAGGAGCTTTCTTT. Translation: CASRNPGQGIGAFF.

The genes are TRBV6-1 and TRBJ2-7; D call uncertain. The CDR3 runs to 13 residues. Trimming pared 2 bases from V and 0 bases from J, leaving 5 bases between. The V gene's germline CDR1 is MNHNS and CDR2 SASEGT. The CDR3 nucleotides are TGTGCCAGCAGTGAATATAGCTCCTACGAGCAGTACTTC. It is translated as CASSEYSSYEQYF.

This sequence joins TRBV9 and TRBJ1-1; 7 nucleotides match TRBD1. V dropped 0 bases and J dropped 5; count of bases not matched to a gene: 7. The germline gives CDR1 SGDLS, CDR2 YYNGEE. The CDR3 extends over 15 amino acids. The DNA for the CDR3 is TGTGCCAGCAGCGTAGGTGACAGGGTGGATACTGAAGCTTTCTTT. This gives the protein CASSVGDRVDTEAFF.

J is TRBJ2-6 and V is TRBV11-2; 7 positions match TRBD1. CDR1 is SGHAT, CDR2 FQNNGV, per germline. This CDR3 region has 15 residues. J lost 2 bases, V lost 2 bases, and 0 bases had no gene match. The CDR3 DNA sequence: TGTGCCAGCAGCTTACAGGGGGCTGGGGCCAACGTCCTGACTTTC. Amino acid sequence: CASSLQGAGANVLTF.

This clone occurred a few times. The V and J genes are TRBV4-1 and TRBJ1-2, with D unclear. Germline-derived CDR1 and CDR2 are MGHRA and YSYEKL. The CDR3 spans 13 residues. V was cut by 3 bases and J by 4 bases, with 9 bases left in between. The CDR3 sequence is CASSQNGIYGYTF. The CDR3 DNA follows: TGCGCCAGCAGCCAGAACGGGATCTATGGCTACACCTTC.

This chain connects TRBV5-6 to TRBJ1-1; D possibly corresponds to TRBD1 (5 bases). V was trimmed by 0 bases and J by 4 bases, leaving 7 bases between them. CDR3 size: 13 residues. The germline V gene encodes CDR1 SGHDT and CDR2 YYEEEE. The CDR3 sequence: CASSLGQLTEAFF. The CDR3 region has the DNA TGTGCCAGCAGCTTGGGACAGCTCACTGAAGCTTTCTTT.

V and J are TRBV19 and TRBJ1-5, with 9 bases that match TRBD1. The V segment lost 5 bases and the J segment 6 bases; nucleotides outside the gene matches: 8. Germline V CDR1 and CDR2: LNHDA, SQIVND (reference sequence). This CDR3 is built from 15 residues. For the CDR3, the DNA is TGTGCCAGTAGTCACGACAGGGGGACGGGTCAGCCCCAGCATTTT. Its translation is CASSHDRGTGQPQHF.

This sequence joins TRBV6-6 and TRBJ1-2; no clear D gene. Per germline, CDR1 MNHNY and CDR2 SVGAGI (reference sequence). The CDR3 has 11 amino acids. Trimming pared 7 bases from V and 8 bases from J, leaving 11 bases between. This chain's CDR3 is CASKAGGGYTF. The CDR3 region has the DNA TGTGCCAGCAAGGCCGGCGGGGGCTACACCTTC.

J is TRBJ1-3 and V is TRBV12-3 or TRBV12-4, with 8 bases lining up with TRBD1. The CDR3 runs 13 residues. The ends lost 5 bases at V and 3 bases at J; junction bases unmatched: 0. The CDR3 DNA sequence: TGTGCCAGCAGTGGGACAGGTGGAAACACCATATATTTT. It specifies CASSGTGGNTIYF.

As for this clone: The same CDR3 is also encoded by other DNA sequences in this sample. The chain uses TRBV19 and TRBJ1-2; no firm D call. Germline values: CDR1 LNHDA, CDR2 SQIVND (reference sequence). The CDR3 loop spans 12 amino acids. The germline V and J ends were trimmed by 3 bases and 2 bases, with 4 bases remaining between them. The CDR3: CASSMRNYGYTF. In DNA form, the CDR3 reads TGTGCCAGTAGTATGAGGAACTATGGCTACACCTTC.

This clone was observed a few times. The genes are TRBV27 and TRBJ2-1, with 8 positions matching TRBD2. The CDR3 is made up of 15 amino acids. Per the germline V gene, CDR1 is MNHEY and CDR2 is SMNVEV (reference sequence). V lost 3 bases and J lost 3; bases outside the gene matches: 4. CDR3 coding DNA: TGTGCCAGCAGTTTGGGCAGCGGGGGCTACAATGAGCAGTTCTTC. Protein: CASSLGSGGYNEQFF.

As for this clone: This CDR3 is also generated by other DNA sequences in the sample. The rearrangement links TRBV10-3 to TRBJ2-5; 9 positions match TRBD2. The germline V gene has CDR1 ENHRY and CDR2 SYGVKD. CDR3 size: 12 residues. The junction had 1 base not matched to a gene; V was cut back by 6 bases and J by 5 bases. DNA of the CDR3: TGTGCCATCAGGCGGGGGGGGGAGACCCAGTACTTC. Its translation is CAIRRGGETQYF.

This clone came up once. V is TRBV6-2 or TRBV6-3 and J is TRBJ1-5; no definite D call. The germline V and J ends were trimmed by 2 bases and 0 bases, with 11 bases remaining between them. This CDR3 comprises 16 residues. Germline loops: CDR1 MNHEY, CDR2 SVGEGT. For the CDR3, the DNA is TGTGCCAGCAGTTACCCTCCCCTATATAGCAATCAGCCCCAGCATTTT. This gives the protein CASSYPPLYSNQPQHF.